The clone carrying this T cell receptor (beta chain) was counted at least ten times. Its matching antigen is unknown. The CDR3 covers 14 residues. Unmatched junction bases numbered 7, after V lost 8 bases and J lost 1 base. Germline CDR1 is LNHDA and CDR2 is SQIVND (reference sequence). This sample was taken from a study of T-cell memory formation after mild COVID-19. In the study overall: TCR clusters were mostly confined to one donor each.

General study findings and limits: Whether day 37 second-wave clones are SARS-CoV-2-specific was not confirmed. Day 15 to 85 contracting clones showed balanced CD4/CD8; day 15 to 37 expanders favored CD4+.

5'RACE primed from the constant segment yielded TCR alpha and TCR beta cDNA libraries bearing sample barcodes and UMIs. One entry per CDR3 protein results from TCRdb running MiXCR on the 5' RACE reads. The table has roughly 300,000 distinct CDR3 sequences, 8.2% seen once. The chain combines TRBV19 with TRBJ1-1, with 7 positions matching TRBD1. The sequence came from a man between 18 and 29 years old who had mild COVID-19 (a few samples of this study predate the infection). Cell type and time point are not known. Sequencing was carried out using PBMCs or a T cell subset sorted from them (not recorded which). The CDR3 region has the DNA TGTGCCAGTCATCCGGACAGGTCGAACACTGAAGCTTTCTTT. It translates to CASHPDRSNTEAFF.